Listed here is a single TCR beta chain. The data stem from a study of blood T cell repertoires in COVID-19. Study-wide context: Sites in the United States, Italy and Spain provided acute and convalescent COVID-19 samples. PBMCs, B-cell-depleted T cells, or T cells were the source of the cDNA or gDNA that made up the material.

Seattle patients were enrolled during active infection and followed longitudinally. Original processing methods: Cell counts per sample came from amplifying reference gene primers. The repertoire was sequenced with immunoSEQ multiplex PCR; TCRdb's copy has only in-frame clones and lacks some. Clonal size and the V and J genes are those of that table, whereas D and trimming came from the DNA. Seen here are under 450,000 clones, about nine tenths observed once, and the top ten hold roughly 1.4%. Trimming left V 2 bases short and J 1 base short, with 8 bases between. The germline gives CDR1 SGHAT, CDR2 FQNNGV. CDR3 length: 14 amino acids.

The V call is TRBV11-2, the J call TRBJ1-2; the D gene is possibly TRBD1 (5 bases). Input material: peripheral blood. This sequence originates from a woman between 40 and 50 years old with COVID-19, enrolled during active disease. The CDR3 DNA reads TGTGCCAGCAGCTTACTACAGGTTAACTATGGCTACACCTTC. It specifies CASSLLQVNYGYTF.